This passage covers 16 T cell receptor beta chains from one sample sequenced in a study of early stage breast cancer tumors. Profiling relied on immunoSEQ multiplex PCR, and the TCRdb table lists in-frame clones only, not all of them. This table holds fewer than 80,000 clones, 80% found once. Sample: blood. The receptors were sampled from a person aged 40 to 49 with breast cancer.

This rearrangement joins TRBV7-8 to TRBJ2-1, with TRBD1 matching 7 bases. The V gene's germline CDR1 is SGHVS and CDR2 FQNEAQ. The CDR3 runs to 14 residues. V was clipped by 4 bases and J by 4 bases; unmatched bases: 4. In DNA, the CDR3 is TGTGCCAGCAGCTGGCGACAGGGTTACAATGAGCAGTTCTTC. Translation gives CASSWRQGYNEQFF.

The gene calls are TRBV4-1 and TRBJ2-3; 7 bases fit TRBD2. There are 16 residues in the CDR3. CDR1 and CDR2 from the germline V gene are MGHRA and YSYEKL. V shed 4 bases and J 0 bases; nucleotides not matched to a gene: 7. DNA for the CDR3: TGCGCCAGCAGCCGACCGCCGGGACTAAGCACAGATACGCAGTATTTT. Amino acid sequence: CASSRPPGLSTDTQYF.

J is TRBJ1-5 and V is TRBV28; tentative D call: TRBD1 (6 bases). The CDR3 sequence is 17 residues long. V lost 3 bases and J lost 2, with 17 bases in between. Germline assignment: CDR1 MDHEN and CDR2 SYDVKM. CDR3 residues: CASSFSPRGDGNQPQHF. Written as DNA, the CDR3 is TGTGCCAGCAGTTTTTCGCCCAGGGGTGACGGCAATCAGCCCCAGCATTTT.

V is TRBV10-3 and J is TRBJ1-1; no firm D call. Per the germline V gene, CDR1 is ENHRY and CDR2 is SYGVKD. Trimming took off 4 bases at V and 2 bases at J, with 5 bases between the two ends. This CDR3 is 12 amino acids long. CDR3 residues: CAISALNTEAFF. The CDR3 DNA reads TGTGCCATCAGTGCCCTAAACACTGAAGCTTTCTTT.

The sample holds one count of this clone. This chain connects TRBV11-2 to TRBJ2-3, with D maybe TRBD1 (5 bases). The V end lost 3 bases, the J end lost 2 bases, and 9 bases lay between the germline ends. Looked up from germline, CDR1 is SGHAT and CDR2 is FQNNGV. The length of the CDR3 is 14 residues. The CDR3: CASSFLTATDTQYF. CDR3 coding DNA: TGTGCCAGCAGCTTTTTGACAGCCACAGATACGCAGTATTTT.

The gene calls are TRBV4-2 and TRBJ2-1, with a possible D match to TRBD2 (5 bases). This CDR3 region has 16 residues. The ends were cut back, 4 bases at V and 5 bases at J, with 18 bases in the middle. CDR1 and CDR2 (germline): LGHNA, YNFKEQ. CDR3 region: CASSPRGSESHNEQFF. CDR3 DNA sequence: TGTGCCAGCAGCCCCCGGGGTAGCGAGAGTCACAATGAGCAGTTCTTC.

The chain is built from TRBV12-5 and TRBJ1-2; D gene ambiguous. Per the germline V gene, CDR1 is LGHNT and CDR2 is FRNRAP. The CDR3 covers 15 residues. The germline V and J ends were trimmed by 2 bases and 4 bases, with 14 bases remaining between them. CDR3 in amino acids: CASGLPPQTVYGYTF. CDR3 bases: TGTGCTAGTGGTTTGCCACCCCAAACAGTCTATGGCTACACCTTC.

This clone has just a few counts. The chain joins TRBV27 to TRBJ2-7; 7 bases match TRBD2. The germline V gene encodes CDR1 MNHEY and CDR2 SMNVEV (reference sequence). This CDR3 region has 15 residues. The trim removed 5 bases at V and 4 bases at J, leaving 11 bases unmatched. Here the CDR3 reads CASSLVGTNHYEQYF. The CDR3 coding sequence is TGTGCCAGCAGTCTCGTAGGGACTAACCATTACGAGCAGTACTTC.

This rearrangement joins TRBV7-9 to TRBJ2-3, with D perhaps TRBD1 or TRBD2 (5 bases each). The CDR3 runs to 13 residues. Deletions cut 5 bases from V and 6 bases from J, with 12 bases between. Germline V gives CDR1 SEHNR, CDR2 FQNEAQ (reference sequence). CDR3: CASSRQTGDTQYF. The CDR3 DNA sequence: TGTGCCAGCAGCCGACAGACGGGGGATACGCAGTATTTT.

The V call is TRBV7-2, the J call TRBJ2-7; 7 positions agree with TRBD2. Per germline, CDR1 SGHTA and CDR2 FQGNSA. This CDR3 is built from 15 residues. Losses at the gene ends were 1 base for V and 0 bases for J; bases not matched to a gene: 3. The CDR3 region has the DNA TGTGCCAGCAGCTTAGGGGAGGGGAGCTCCTACGAGCAGTACTTC. The encoded protein is CASSLGEGSSYEQYF.

This chain links TRBV9 with TRBJ1-5; possible D gene TRBD1, 5 bases. Trimming removed 0 bases at V and 6 bases at J, with 13 bases between. CDR1 and CDR2 from the germline V gene are SGDLS and YYNGEE. The CDR3 consists of 15 residues. For the CDR3, the DNA is TGTGCCAGCAGCGTAGACGGGGGGTCCGGTCAGCCCCAGCATTTT. Its protein is CASSVDGGSGQPQHF.

The chain couples TRBV28 to TRBJ1-1; the D is unclear. This CDR3 has 14 amino acids. Germline CDR1 MDHEN, CDR2 SYDVKM. Trimming took off 4 bases at V and 1 base at J, with 10 bases between the two ends. Here the CDR3 reads CASSSEGRNTEAFF. CDR3 coding DNA: TGTGCCAGCAGTTCTGAGGGAAGGAACACTGAAGCTTTCTTT.

The rearrangement joins TRBV7-9 to TRBJ1-4; D uncertain. Germline CDR1 SEHNR, CDR2 FQNEAQ (reference sequence). Between the trimmed V and J ends, which lost 6 bases and 4 bases, there was a span of 12 bases. The CDR3 is 14 residues long. The CDR3 here is CASSQNPVNEKLFF. The CDR3 DNA reads TGTGCCAGCAGTCAAAACCCTGTTAATGAAAAACTGTTTTTT.

The chain joins TRBV18 to TRBJ2-7; a weak D match, TRBD1 (6 bases). CDR1 is KGHSH, CDR2 LQKENI, per germline. The length of the CDR3 is 16 residues. The V end lost 2 bases, the J end lost 0 bases, and 14 bases lay between the germline ends. The CDR3 DNA reads TGTGCCAGCTCACCATTTCAGACAGGTAGCTCCTACGAGCAGTACTTC. Residues: CASSPFQTGSSYEQYF.

This clone was observed a single time. The genes are TRBV6-1 and TRBJ1-5; tentative D call: TRBD1 (5 bases). V lost 2 bases and J 8 bases, leaving 13 bases between the germline ends. CDR1 MNHNS and CDR2 SASEGT come from the germline V gene. This CDR3 region has 14 residues. CDR3 in DNA: TGTGCCAGCAGTGAATTTGGACGGGGGGAGCCCCAGCATTTT. It translates to CASSEFGRGEPQHF.

V usage is TRBV11-2 and J usage is TRBJ1-1; the D is unclear. CDR1 and CDR2 (germline): SGHAT, FQNNGV. This CDR3 is built from 14 residues. The germline V and J ends were trimmed by 2 bases and 6 bases, with 13 bases remaining between them. CDR3 amino acids: CASSLSRYGAEAFF. The DNA for the CDR3 is TGTGCCAGCAGCTTAAGTAGGTACGGGGCTGAAGCTTTCTTT. Based on the CDR3 plus reference TRBV11-2 and TRBJ1-1, the full variable domain is EAGVAQSPRYKIIEKRQSVAFWCNPISGHATLYWYQQILGQGPKLLIQFQNNGVVDDSQLPKDRFSAERLKGVDSTLKIQPAKLEDSAVYLCASSLSRYGAEAFFGQGTRLTVV.